One sample yielded the 8 T cell receptor beta chains listed below, sequenced in a study of blood T cell repertoires in COVID-19. Method: immunoSEQ multiplex PCR; TCRdb's copy keeps in-frame clones and lacks some. The table lists 130,000 or so clones, about 83% of them singletons. The specimen was PBMCs or T cells enriched from blood (not recorded which). All receptors derive from a woman between 25 and 40 years old who had recovered from COVID-19.

Notes on this clone: The germline gene is not matched at one end of the junction; a read error may be the cause. The chain has TRBV12-3 or TRBV12-4 and TRBJ1-2, with 7 nucleotides matching TRBD1. The CDR3 has 13 residues. The chain's CDR3 is CASSNRDSRPAAF. The CDR3 region has the DNA TGTGCCAGCAGTAACCGGGACAGCCGACCTGCAGCCTTC.

The chain is built from TRBV3-1 (or the pseudogene TRBV3-2) and TRBJ2-7; possible D gene TRBD1, 5 bases. This CDR3 spans 13 amino acids. The ends were cut back, 2 bases at V and 3 bases at J, with 8 bases in the middle. Germline V gene lookup returns CDR1 LGHDT and CDR2 YNNKEL (reference sequence). DNA of the CDR3: TGTGCCAGCAGCCAACGCAGGGTCTACGAGCAGTACTTC. This sequence encodes CASSQRRVYEQYF.

J is TRBJ2-5 and V is TRBV6-5, with TRBD2 matching over 7 bases. V lost 2 bases, J lost 9 bases, and 15 bases stayed unmatched. The CDR3 totals 16 residues. Germline lookup yields CDR1 MNHEY and CDR2 SVGAGI. CDR3 amino acids: CASSYGLAAAGTAQYF. CDR3 DNA sequence: TGTGCCAGCAGTTACGGGCTAGCGGCTGCCGGGACGGCCCAGTACTTC.

The chain has TRBV14 and TRBJ1-1; D ambiguous. CDR3 length: 14 amino acids. Per the germline V gene, CDR1 is SGHDN and CDR2 is FVKESK. The V and J ends lost 4 bases and 0 bases respectively, with 9 bases between them. This CDR3 reads CASSPPGMNTEAFF. CDR3 DNA: TGTGCCAGCAGCCCGCCGGGAATGAACACTGAAGCTTTCTTT. The variable domain in full, with the rest retrieved from reference TRBV14 and TRBJ1-1, is EAGVTQFPSHSVIEKGQTVTLRCDPISGHDNLYWYRRVMGKEIKFLLHFVKESKQDESGMPNNRFLAERTGGTYSTLKVQPAELEDSGVYFCASSPPGMNTEAFFGQGTRLTVV.

The chain carries TRBV3-1 (or the pseudogene TRBV3-2) and TRBJ1-1; 10 nucleotides agree with TRBD1. The V and J ends lost 4 bases and 1 base, in that order; junction bases with no gene match: 0. This CDR3 spans 14 amino acids. Per the germline V gene, CDR1 is LGHDT and CDR2 is YNNKEL (reference sequence). CDR3 sequence (DNA): TGTGCCAGCAGCCGGGACAGGGGGAACACTGAAGCTTTCTTT. It specifies CASSRDRGNTEAFF.

The chain is built from TRBV28 and TRBJ1-2, with TRBD1 matching 8 bases. The CDR3 covers 16 residues. Germline V gene lookup returns CDR1 MDHEN and CDR2 SYDVKM. V was pared by 1 base and J by 4 bases, with 8 bases of the junction left unmatched. For the CDR3, the DNA is TGTGCCAGCAGTTTATCAGGACAGGGAACCATCTATGGCTACACCTTC. It codes for CASSLSGQGTIYGYTF.

This clone was observed many times. V is TRBV2 and J is TRBJ2-1, with a weak D call TRBD1 (5 bases). V dropped 7 bases and J dropped 6 bases, with 13 bases sitting between them. CDR1 and CDR2 (germline): SNHLY, FYNNEI. CDR3 size: 13 residues. CDR3 amino acids: CASNGQGINEQFF. Written as DNA, the CDR3 is TGTGCCAGCAACGGGCAGGGTATCAATGAGCAGTTCTTC.

The chain links TRBV6-2 or TRBV6-3 to TRBJ1-1; 8 bases fit TRBD1. J lost 3 bases, V lost 2 bases, and 20 bases had no gene match. Germline V CDR1 and CDR2: MNHEY, SVGEGT. The CDR3 sequence is 20 residues long. This CDR3 is CASSYGTGSLRPPRDTEAFF. CDR3 sequence (DNA): TGTGCCAGCAGTTACGGGACAGGCAGCTTAAGGCCCCCCCGGGACACTGAAGCTTTCTTT.